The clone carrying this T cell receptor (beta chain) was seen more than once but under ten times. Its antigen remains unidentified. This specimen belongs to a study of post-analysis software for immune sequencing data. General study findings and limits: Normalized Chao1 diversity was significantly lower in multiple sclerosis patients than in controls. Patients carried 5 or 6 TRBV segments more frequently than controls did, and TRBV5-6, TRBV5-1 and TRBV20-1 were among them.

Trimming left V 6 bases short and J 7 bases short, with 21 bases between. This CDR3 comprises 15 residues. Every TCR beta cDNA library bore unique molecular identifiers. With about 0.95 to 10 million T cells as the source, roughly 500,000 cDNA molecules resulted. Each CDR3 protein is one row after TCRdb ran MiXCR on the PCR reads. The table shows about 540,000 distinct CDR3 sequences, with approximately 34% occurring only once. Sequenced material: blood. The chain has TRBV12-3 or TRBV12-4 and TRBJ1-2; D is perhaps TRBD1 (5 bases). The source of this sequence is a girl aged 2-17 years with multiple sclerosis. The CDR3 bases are TGTGCCAGCAGGATTGGGACCAGCCGTCAGGGTGGCTACACCTTC. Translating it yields CASRIGTSRQGGYTF.